Below are 18 T cell receptor beta chains sequenced from a single sample in a study of human T cells and chemical hapten exposure. TCRdb itself ran the RACE reads through MiXCR, one entry per CDR3 protein. This table has roughly 120,000 distinct CDR3 sequences, 9% to 13% appearing once. The time point was: patch test 1, 2 weeks after DPC sensitization. The treatment denotes: therapeutic diphenylcyclopropenone sensitization with weekly scalp DPC. This material consisted of whole blood, taken in connection with sensitization to the hapten diphenylcyclopropenone (DPC). These TCRs come from a woman aged 45-60 years with alopecia areata. Some clones in this sample may be carry-over from other donors' samples.

V and J are TRBV6-5 and TRBJ2-5, with 9 bases lining up with TRBD1. The CDR3 has 15 residues. Losses at the gene ends were 5 bases for V and 6 bases for J; bases not matched to a gene: 10. The germline V gene encodes CDR1 MNHEY and CDR2 SVGAGI. The CDR3 sequence is CASSQGQGGGKTQYF. As DNA, the CDR3 is TGTGCCAGCAGTCAGGGACAGGGCGGCGGAAAGACCCAGTACTTC.

The DNA for the CDR3 is TGTGCCAGCGAGGGACTAGCGACGGATGAGCAGTTCTTC. Its protein product is CASEGLATDEQFF. The chain uses TRBV11-1 and TRBJ2-1; 10 nucleotides agree with TRBD2. Per germline, CDR1 SGHAT and CDR2 FQDESV (reference sequence). Trimming took 8 bases from V and 8 from J; bases not matched to a gene: 6. This CDR3 spans 13 amino acids.

This clonotype was counted many times. The chain joins TRBV6-2 or TRBV6-3 to TRBJ2-7; 9 bases align to TRBD2. The CDR3 runs 13 residues. CDR1 and CDR2 (germline): MNHEY, SVGEGT. After removal of 2 bases from V and 6 bases from J, the junction contained 2 bases not matched to a gene. DNA of the CDR3: TGTGCCAGCAGTTACGTACTAGCGGGCGAGCAGTACTTC. Translated: CASSYVLAGEQYF.

This clonotype appeared many times. The CDR3 region has the DNA TGTGCCAGTAGTATAGGGACAGGACTAAATAGCAATCAGCCCCAGCATTTT. It specifies CASSIGTGLNSNQPQHF. The chain carries TRBV19 and TRBJ1-5; TRBD1 matches 7 bases. V was clipped by 1 base and J by 0 bases; unmatched bases: 6. The germline V gene has CDR1 LNHDA and CDR2 SQIVND (reference sequence). The CDR3 is made up of 17 amino acids.

The chain combines TRBV15 with TRBJ1-1, with D hard to call. V dropped 3 bases and J dropped 0 bases, with 5 bases sitting between them. Germline assignment: CDR1 LNHNV and CDR2 YYDKDF (reference sequence). This CDR3 has 13 amino acids. The CDR3 bases are TGTGCCACCAGCAGGGACTTGAACACTGAAGCTTTCTTT. It is translated as CATSRDLNTEAFF.

This chain uses TRBV18 with TRBJ2-5; the D is unclear. Germline V CDR1 and CDR2: KGHSH, LQKENI. V was shortened by 4 bases and J by 5 bases, with 17 bases between the two germline ends. The CDR3 contains 15 residues. The CDR3 region has the DNA TGTGCCAGCTCACTCTCCCAAGGGAATCGGGAGACCCAGTACTTC. This codes for CASSLSQGNRETQYF.

This clonotype appeared many times. The V and J genes are TRBV5-1 and TRBJ2-3, with TRBD2 identical over 9 bases. Germline CDR1 SGHRS, CDR2 YFSETQ. The CDR3 covers 16 residues. Trimming at V came to 0 bases and at J to 5 bases, leaving 7 bases not matched to a gene. The CDR3 protein is CASSLEGGRAGDTQYF. The CDR3 DNA reads as TGCGCCAGCAGCTTGGAAGGCGGGAGGGCTGGAGATACGCAGTATTTT.

CDR3 nucleotide sequence: TGCAGCGTTGACGGGGCGAGAAATGAGCAGTTCTTC. This codes for CSVDGARNEQFF. The gene calls are TRBV29-1 and TRBJ2-1; D may correspond to TRBD1 or TRBD2 (5 bases each). The CDR3 covers 12 residues. The V end lost 3 bases, the J end lost 7 bases, and 10 bases lay between the germline ends. Germline CDR1 reads SQVTM; CDR2 reads ANQGSEA.

The chain joins TRBV28 to TRBJ1-2; the D is unclear. Trimming shortened V by 8 bases and J by 0 bases, and 10 bases separated the two germline ends. CDR3 length: 13 residues. CDR1 MDHEN and CDR2 SYDVKM come from the germline V gene. The CDR3 loop reads CASAPQANYGYTF. DNA of the CDR3: TGTGCCAGCGCCCCCCAAGCTAACTATGGCTACACCTTC.

This clonotype was seen a few times. This rearrangement joins TRBV20-1 to TRBJ2-5, with 13 bases fitting TRBD2. CDR3 length equals 15 residues. Unmatched junction bases numbered 7, after V lost 5 bases and J lost 4 bases. Germline loops: CDR1 DFQATT, CDR2 SNEGSKA (reference sequence). The CDR3 DNA reads TGCAGTGCTTGGGGACTAGCGGGGTTGGGAGAGACCCAGTACTTC. Protein product: CSAWGLAGLGETQYF.

This clonotype was picked up a small number of times. The chain is built from TRBV28 and TRBJ2-7; D is uncertain. The CDR3 runs 12 residues. Germline loops: CDR1 MDHEN, CDR2 SYDVKM. The V gene lost 7 bases and the J gene lost 3 bases, with 10 bases spanning the gap. The CDR3 region is CASTPTGYEQYF. Written as DNA, the CDR3 is TGTGCCAGCACGCCGACGGGCTACGAGCAGTACTTC.

In this sample, this clonotype turned up many times. The V gene is TRBV11-2, the J gene TRBJ2-7, with 7 bases matching TRBD1. V shed 5 bases and J 0 bases; nucleotides not matched to a gene: 4. The CDR3 sequence is 14 residues long. Per germline, CDR1 SGHAT and CDR2 FQNNGV. DNA for the CDR3: TGTGCCAGCAGCCGACAGGGCAGCTCCTACGAGCAGTACTTC. Translating gives CASSRQGSSYEQYF. Combining the CDR3 with reference TRBV11-2 and TRBJ2-7 gives the whole variable domain EAGVAQSPRYKIIEKRQSVAFWCNPISGHATLYWYQQILGQGPKLLIQFQNNGVVDDSQLPKDRFSAERLKGVDSTLKIQPAKLEDSAVYLCASSRQGSSYEQYFGPGTRLTVT.

The table lists this clonotype with a few counts. This rearrangement joins TRBV2 to TRBJ1-6; TRBD1 agrees at 7 bases. The CDR3 covers 15 residues. Germline CDR1 and CDR2: SNHLY and FYNNEI. Germline trimming cut 6 bases from V and 0 bases from J; bases unmatched to any gene: 2. The CDR3 sequence is CASRTGSSYNSPLHF. The CDR3 coding sequence is TGTGCCAGCAGGACAGGGAGCTCCTATAATTCACCCCTCCACTTT.

The rearrangement joins TRBV29-1 to TRBJ2-5, with 7 bases that match TRBD1. There are 12 residues in the CDR3. Trimming cost V 4 bases and J 5 bases; bases outside gene matches: 4. Germline V lookup: CDR1 SQVTM, CDR2 ANQGSEA. The CDR3 DNA reads as TGCAGCGTTGGTAGGGGGCCCGAGACCCAGTACTTC. Its protein is CSVGRGPETQYF. The whole variable domain, remainder taken from reference TRBV29-1 and TRBJ2-5, is SAVISQKPSRDICQRGTSLTIQCQVDSQVTMMFWYRQQPGQSLTLIATANQGSEATYESGFVIDKFPISRPNLTFSTLTVSNMSPEDSSIYLCSVGRGPETQYFGPGTRLLVL.

The rearrangement joins TRBV28 to TRBJ2-1; 8 bases map to TRBD1. V gave up 3 bases and J gave up 7 bases; unmatched junction bases: 8. The length of the CDR3 is 15 residues. CDR1 and CDR2 (germline): MDHEN, SYDVKM. CDR3 amino acids: CASSFFRTGTNEQFF. The CDR3 region has the DNA TGTGCCAGCAGTTTTTTTAGGACAGGGACGAATGAGCAGTTCTTC. The full variable domain, with the rest looked up from reference TRBV28 and TRBJ2-1, is DVKVTQSSRYLVKRTGEKVFLECVQDMDHENMFWYRQDPGLGLRLIYFSYDVKMKEKGDIPEGYSVSREKKERFSLILESASTNQTSMYLCASSFFRTGTNEQFFGPGTRLTVL.

The chain joins TRBV10-3 to TRBJ1-4, with D possibly being TRBD1 (5 bases). This CDR3 region has 14 residues. Germline loops: CDR1 ENHRY, CDR2 SYGVKD. The germline V and J ends were trimmed by 3 bases and 7 bases, with 12 bases remaining between them. The DNA for the CDR3 is TGTGCCATCAGTGAACGGGGCGGGCGTGAAAAACTGTTTTTT. This encodes CAISERGGREKLFF.

This clonotype was observed a single time. This chain connects TRBV10-1 to TRBJ1-3, with D unresolved. V was shortened by 4 bases and J by 0 bases, with 10 bases between the two germline ends. This CDR3 is built from 15 residues. The germline V gene encodes CDR1 WNHNN and CDR2 SYGVQD (reference sequence). The CDR3 sequence is CASSVDGNSGNTIYF. CDR3 in DNA: TGCGCCAGCAGTGTTGACGGAAACTCTGGAAACACCATATATTTT.

There are many counts of this clonotype. This chain links TRBV29-1 with TRBJ2-7, with TRBD2 matching over 8 bases. Germline values: CDR1 SQVTM, CDR2 ANQGSEA. Trimming at V came to 3 bases and at J to 5 bases, leaving 15 bases not matched to a gene. CDR3 length: 16 amino acids. The CDR3 nucleotides read TGCAGCGTTGAGTTAGCGGGGCCGCGCAACCGGGACGAGCAGTACTTC. Encoded protein: CSVELAGPRNRDEQYF.